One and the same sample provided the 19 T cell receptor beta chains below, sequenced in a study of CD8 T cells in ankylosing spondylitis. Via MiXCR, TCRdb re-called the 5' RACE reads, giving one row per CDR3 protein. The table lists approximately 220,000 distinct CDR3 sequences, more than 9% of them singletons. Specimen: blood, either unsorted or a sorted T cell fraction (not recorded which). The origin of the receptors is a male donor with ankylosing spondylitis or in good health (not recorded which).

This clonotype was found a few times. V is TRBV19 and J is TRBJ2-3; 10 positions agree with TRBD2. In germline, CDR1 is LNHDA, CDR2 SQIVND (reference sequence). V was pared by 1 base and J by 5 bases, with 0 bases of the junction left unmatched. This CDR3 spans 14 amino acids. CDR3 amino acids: CASSIGTSGDTQYF. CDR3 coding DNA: TGTGCCAGTAGTATAGGGACTAGCGGAGATACGCAGTATTTT.

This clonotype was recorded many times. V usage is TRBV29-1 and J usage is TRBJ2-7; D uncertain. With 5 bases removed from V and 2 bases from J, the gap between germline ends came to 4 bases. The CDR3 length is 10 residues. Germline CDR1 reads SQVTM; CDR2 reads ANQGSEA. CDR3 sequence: CSVITYEQYF. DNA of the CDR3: TGCAGCGTTATTACCTACGAGCAGTACTTC.

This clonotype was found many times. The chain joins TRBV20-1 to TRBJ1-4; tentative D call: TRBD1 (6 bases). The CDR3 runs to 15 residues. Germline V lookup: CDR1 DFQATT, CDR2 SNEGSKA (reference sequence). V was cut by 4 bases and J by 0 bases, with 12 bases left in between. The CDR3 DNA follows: TGCAGTGCTACCCCATCAGGGGCAACTAATGAAAAACTGTTTTTT. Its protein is CSATPSGATNEKLFF.

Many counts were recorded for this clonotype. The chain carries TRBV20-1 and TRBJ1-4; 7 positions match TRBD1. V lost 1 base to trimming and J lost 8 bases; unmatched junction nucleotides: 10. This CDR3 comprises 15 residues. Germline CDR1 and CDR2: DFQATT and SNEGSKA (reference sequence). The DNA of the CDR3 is TGCAGTGCTAGAGTCGAGGGGGCGATCATGGAAAAACTGTTTTTT. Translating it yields CSARVEGAIMEKLFF.

The CDR3 reads CASSPAAANYGYTF. CDR3 in DNA: TGTGCCAGCTCACCAGCGGCAGCTAACTATGGCTACACCTTC. This chain joins TRBV18 and TRBJ1-2; D unresolved. CDR3 length equals 14 residues. Germline loops: CDR1 KGHSH, CDR2 LQKENI. Trimming pared 2 bases from V and 0 bases from J, leaving 7 bases between.

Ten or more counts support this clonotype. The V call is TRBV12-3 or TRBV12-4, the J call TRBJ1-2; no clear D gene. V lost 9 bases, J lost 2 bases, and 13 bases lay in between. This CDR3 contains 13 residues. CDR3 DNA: TGTGCCAGTTCGACCGGACGGAACTATGGCTACACCTTC. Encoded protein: CASSTGRNYGYTF.

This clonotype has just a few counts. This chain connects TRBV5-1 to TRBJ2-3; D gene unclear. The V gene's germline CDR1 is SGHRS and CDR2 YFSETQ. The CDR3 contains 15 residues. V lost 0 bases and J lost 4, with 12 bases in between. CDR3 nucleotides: TGCGCCAGCAGCTTGGACGGGTCACTGGCAGATACGCAGTATTTT. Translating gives CASSLDGSLADTQYF.

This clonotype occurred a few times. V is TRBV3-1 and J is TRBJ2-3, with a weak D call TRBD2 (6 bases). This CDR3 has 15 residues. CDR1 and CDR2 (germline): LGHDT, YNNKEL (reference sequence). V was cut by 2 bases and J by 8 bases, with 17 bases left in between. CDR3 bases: TGTGCCAGCAGCCAAACTAGCCATTTGAACCGTACGCAGTATTTT. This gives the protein CASSQTSHLNRTQYF.

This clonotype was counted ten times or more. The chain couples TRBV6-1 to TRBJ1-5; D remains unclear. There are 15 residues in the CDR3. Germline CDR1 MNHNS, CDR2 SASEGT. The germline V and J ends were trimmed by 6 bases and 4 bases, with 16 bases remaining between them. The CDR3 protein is CASSQSSGTNQPQHF. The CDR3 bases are TGTGCCAGCAGCCAATCGTCGGGAACGAATCAGCCCCAGCATTTT.

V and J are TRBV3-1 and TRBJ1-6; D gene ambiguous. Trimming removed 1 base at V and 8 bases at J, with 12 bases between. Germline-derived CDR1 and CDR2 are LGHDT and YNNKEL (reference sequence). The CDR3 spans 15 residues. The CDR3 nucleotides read TGTGCCAGCAGCCAAGGAGGGATCCGTTATTCACCCCTCCACTTT. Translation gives CASSQGGIRYSPLHF.

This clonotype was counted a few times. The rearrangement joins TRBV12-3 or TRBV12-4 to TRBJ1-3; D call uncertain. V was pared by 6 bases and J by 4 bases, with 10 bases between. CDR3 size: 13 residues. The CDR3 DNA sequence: TGTGCCAGCAGGCCCTCGGGGGGAAACACCATATATTTT. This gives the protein CASRPSGGNTIYF.

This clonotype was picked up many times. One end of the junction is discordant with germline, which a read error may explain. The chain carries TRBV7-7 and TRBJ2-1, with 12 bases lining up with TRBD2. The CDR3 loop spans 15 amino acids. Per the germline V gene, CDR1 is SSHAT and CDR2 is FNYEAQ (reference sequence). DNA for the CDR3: TGTGCTAGCAGCCCAACGACTAGCGGGGGCAATGAGCAGTTCTTC. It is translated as CASSPTTSGGNEQFF.

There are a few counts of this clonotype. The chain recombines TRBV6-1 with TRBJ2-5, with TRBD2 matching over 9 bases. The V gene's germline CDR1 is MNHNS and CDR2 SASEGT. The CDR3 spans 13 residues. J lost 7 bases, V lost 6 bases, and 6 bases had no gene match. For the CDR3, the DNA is TGTGCCAGCAGGGATAGCGGGGGTGCGACCCAGTACTTC. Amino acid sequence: CASRDSGGATQYF.

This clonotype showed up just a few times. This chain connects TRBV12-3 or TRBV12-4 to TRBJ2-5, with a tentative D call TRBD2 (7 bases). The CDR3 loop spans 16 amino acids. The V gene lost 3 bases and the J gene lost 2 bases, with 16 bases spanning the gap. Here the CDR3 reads CASSFGGAQIQETQYF. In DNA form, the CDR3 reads TGTGCCAGCAGTTTTGGGGGGGCTCAGATACAAGAGACCCAGTACTTC.

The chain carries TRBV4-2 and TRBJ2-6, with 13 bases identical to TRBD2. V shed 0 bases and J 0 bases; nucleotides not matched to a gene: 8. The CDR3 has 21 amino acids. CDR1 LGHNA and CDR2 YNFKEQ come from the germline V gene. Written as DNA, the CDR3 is TGTGCCAGCAGCCAAGAATGGACTAGCGGGGGCTTAATCTCTGGGGCCAACGTCCTGACTTTC. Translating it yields CASSQEWTSGGLISGANVLTF.

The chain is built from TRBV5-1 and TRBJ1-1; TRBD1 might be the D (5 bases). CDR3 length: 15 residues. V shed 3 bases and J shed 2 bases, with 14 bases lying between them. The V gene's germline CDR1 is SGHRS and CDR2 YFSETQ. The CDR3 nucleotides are TGCGCCAGCAGCTCCCACGGCCAGGGAAACACTGAAGCTTTCTTT. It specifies CASSSHGQGNTEAFF.

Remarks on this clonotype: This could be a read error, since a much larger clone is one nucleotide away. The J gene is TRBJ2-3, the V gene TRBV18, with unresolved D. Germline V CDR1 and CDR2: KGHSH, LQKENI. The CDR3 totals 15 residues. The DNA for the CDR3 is TGTGCCAGCTCACCGTCTCGAGAGATCACAGATACGCATTATTTT. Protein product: CASSPSREITDTHYF.

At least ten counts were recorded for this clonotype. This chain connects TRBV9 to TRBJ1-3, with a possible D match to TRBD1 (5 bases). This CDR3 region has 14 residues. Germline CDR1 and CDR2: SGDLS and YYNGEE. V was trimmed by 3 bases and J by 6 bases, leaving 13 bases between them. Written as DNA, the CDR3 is TGTGCCAGCAGCGAGGGACTGAATACAAACACCATATATTTT. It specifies CASSEGLNTNTIYF.

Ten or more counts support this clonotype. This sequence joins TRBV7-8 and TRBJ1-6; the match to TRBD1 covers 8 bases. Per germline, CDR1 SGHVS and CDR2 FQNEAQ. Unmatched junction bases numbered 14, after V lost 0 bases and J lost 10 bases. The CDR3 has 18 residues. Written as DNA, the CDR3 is TGTGCCAGCAGCTTAGCTATTTCACAGGGGGGTGTTAGGTCACCCCTCCACTTT. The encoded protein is CASSLAISQGGVRSPLHF.